A single sample is the source of the 24 T cell receptor beta chains below, sequenced in a study of memory CD4+ T cells and cytomegalovirus serostatus. Assay used: immunoSEQ multiplex PCR; TCRdb lists only in-frame clones, some missing. This sample has about 39,000 clones; around 78% occur once, and the top ten carry 0.7% to 0.8%. The sort gate was single viable CD3+CD4+CD8-CD45RO+ cells for memory CD4+ T cells. Input material: memory CD4+ T cells from blood. Receptors originate from an adult in good health and CMV-seronegative.

This chain uses TRBV5-1 with TRBJ1-5; no definite D call. The length of the CDR3 is 15 residues. CDR1 and CDR2 from the germline V gene are SGHRS and YFSETQ. Trimming removed 0 bases at V and 7 bases at J, with 14 bases between. CDR3 bases: TGCGCCAGCAGCTTGGATTCTGGGGTTGAGCAGCCCCAGCATTTT. It codes for CASSLDSGVEQPQHF.

DNA for the CDR3: TGTGCCAGCAGCAAGTTTCCGGGACTAGCGGATGAGCAGTTCTTC. Translated, it gives CASSKFPGLADEQFF. The chain carries TRBV7-6 and TRBJ2-1; 11 bases are shared with TRBD2. CDR1 SGHVS and CDR2 FNYEAQ come from the germline V gene. CDR3 length equals 15 residues. With 5 bases clipped from V and 8 bases from J, the junction kept 8 bases outside the gene matches.

The count of this clone is one. This chain joins TRBV27 and TRBJ1-2, with D unclear. CDR1 is MNHEY, CDR2 SMNVEV, per germline (reference sequence). V gave up 6 bases and J gave up 2 bases, with 4 bases separating them. This CDR3 has 11 residues. In DNA, the CDR3 is TGTGCCAGCAGGGACAACTATGGCTACACCTTC. It specifies CASRDNYGYTF.

The rearrangement links TRBV18 to TRBJ1-1; perhaps TRBD1 as D (6 bases). Trimming took 4 bases from V and 1 from J, leaving 7 bases between them. Germline CDR1 and CDR2: KGHSH and LQKENI. This CDR3 contains 13 residues. The CDR3 region is CASSRDKNTEAFF. Here the CDR3 DNA reads TGTGCCAGCTCACGGGACAAGAACACTGAAGCTTTCTTT.

Only one count was recorded for this clone. The chain is built from TRBV2 and TRBJ1-5; D is unclear. Between the trimmed V and J ends, which lost 4 bases and 1 base, there was a span of 11 bases. Germline CDR1 SNHLY, CDR2 FYNNEI. CDR3 length equals 15 residues. Here the CDR3 DNA reads TGTGCCAGCAGTGTGGCGGCGGGCAGCAATCAGCCCCAGCATTTT. This gives the protein CASSVAAGSNQPQHF. Filled out from reference TRBV2 and TRBJ1-5, the complete variable domain reads EPEVTQTPSHQVTQMGQEVILRCVPISNHLYFYWYRQILGQKVEFLVSFYNNEISEKSEIFDDQFSVERPDGSNFTLKIRSTKLEDSAMYFCASSVAAGSNQPQHFGDGTRLSIL.

Only a few counts were recorded for this clone. This chain connects TRBV5-1 to TRBJ2-7; 11 bases match TRBD2. Per germline, CDR1 SGHRS and CDR2 YFSETQ. The CDR3 sequence is 14 residues long. Trimming cost V 5 bases and J 3 bases; bases outside gene matches: 4. CDR3 in amino acids: CASSGLAGLYEQYF. The CDR3 DNA follows: TGCGCCAGCAGTGGACTAGCGGGCCTCTACGAGCAGTACTTC.

J is TRBJ2-4 and V is TRBV5-1, with 7 positions matching TRBD1. The trim removed 4 bases at V and 7 bases at J, leaving 8 bases unmatched. Germline CDR1 and CDR2: SGHRS and YFSETQ. This CDR3 is built from 14 residues. CDR3 loop: CASSPGGSGNIQYF. As DNA, the CDR3 is TGCGCCAGCAGCCCAGGGGGTAGTGGGAACATTCAGTACTTC.

The rearrangement links TRBV6-1 to TRBJ2-2; 10 bases are a match to TRBD1. Germline V CDR1 and CDR2: MNHNS, SASEGT. CDR3 length: 17 residues. V shed 1 base, J shed 4 bases, and the junction held 6 bases outside the gene matches. The CDR3 DNA follows: TGTGCCAGCAGTGAAGTCGTAGGGGACAGGGGCACCGGGGAGCTGTTTTTT. The encoded protein is CASSEVVGDRGTGELFF.

The chain carries TRBV7-2 and TRBJ2-2, with a possible D match to TRBD1 (6 bases). With 4 bases removed from V and 4 bases from J, the gap between germline ends came to 13 bases. Germline V gene lookup returns CDR1 SGHTA and CDR2 FQGNSA. This CDR3 is built from 15 residues. CDR3 loop: CASSSPLGATGELFF. CDR3 coding DNA: TGTGCCAGCAGCTCCCCCTTGGGGGCCACCGGGGAGCTGTTTTTT.

V gene TRBV5-5 combines with J gene TRBJ1-2; no clear D. CDR1 SGHKS and CDR2 YYEKEE come from the germline V gene (reference sequence). Trimming took 3 bases from V and 5 from J, leaving 17 bases between them. The CDR3 is made up of 15 amino acids. The CDR3 here is CASSSTAAPDYGYTF. The CDR3 DNA follows: TGTGCCAGCAGCTCTACGGCCGCCCCTGATTATGGCTACACCTTC.

The chain carries TRBV7-2 and TRBJ2-1; 7 bases align to TRBD1. The CDR3 is 17 residues long. V lost 2 bases, J lost 6 bases, and 13 bases stayed unmatched. The germline V gene encodes CDR1 SGHTA and CDR2 FQGNSA. The CDR3 nucleotides are TGTGCCAGCAGCTTACAATCTGGCAGGGGGACAACCAATGAGCAGTTCTTC. Its protein is CASSLQSGRGTTNEQFF.

V and J are TRBV6-5 and TRBJ2-7, with D perhaps matching TRBD1 (6 bases). Trimming removed 6 bases at V and 4 bases at J, with 10 bases between. Germline loops: CDR1 MNHEY, CDR2 SVGAGI. This CDR3 region has 12 residues. The CDR3 protein is CASSLDRYEQYF. The CDR3 bases are TGTGCCAGCAGCCTCGACAGGTACGAGCAGTACTTC.

The chain has TRBV5-4 and TRBJ2-5, with 8 bases aligning to TRBD1. The germline CDR1 and CDR2 sequences are SGHNT and YYREEE (reference sequence). V trimming: 2 bases; J trimming: 7 bases; junction bases outside the gene matches: 7. The CDR3 length is 14 residues. CDR3 DNA: TGTGCCAGCAGCTTCACAGGGGGTTTGGGGACCCAGTACTTC. It specifies CASSFTGGLGTQYF.

This clone has just a few counts. The chain links TRBV5-1 to TRBJ2-2; no reliable D call. V was pared by 0 bases and J by 3 bases, with 3 bases between. The CDR3 has 13 residues. The germline V gene encodes CDR1 SGHRS and CDR2 YFSETQ. The CDR3 region is CASSLGDTGELFF. The CDR3 region has the DNA TGCGCCAGCAGCTTGGGGGACACCGGGGAGCTGTTTTTT.

To note about this clone: One end of the junction fails to match germline, which may point to a read error. The rearrangement links TRBV4-1 to TRBJ2-5; 12 bases align to TRBD1. Per the germline V gene, CDR1 is MGHRA and CDR2 is YSYEKL. The CDR3 extends over 16 amino acids. This CDR3 reads CASSAGTGGDQETQYF. CDR3 sequence (DNA): TGCGCCAGCAGCGCGGGGACAGGGGGCGACCAGGAGACCCAGTACTTC.

A few counts support this clone. The rearrangement links TRBV19 to TRBJ2-5; D is possibly TRBD1 (5 bases). The CDR3 length is 14 residues. Trimming shortened V by 6 bases and J by 0 bases, and 11 bases separated the two germline ends. Germline CDR1 and CDR2: LNHDA and SQIVND (reference sequence). Written as DNA, the CDR3 is TGTGCCAGTAGGCTACAGGAAAACCAAGAGACCCAGTACTTC. The encoded protein is CASRLQENQETQYF.

This clone was counted only a few times. The V call is TRBV11-3, the J call TRBJ2-1; the match to TRBD2 covers 9 bases. V lost 5 bases to trimming and J lost 6 bases; unmatched junction nucleotides: 8. The CDR3 spans 15 residues. Germline V lookup: CDR1 SGHNT, CDR2 YENEEA. CDR3: CASSQRGETLNEQFF. CDR3 bases: TGTGCCAGCAGCCAGCGGGGGGAGACTCTCAATGAGCAGTTCTTC. Combining the CDR3 with reference TRBV11-3 and TRBJ2-1 gives the whole variable domain EAGVVQSPRYKIIEKKQPVAFWCNPISGHNTLYWYLQNLGQGPELLIRYENEEAVDDSQLPKDRFSAERLKGVDSTLKIQPAELGDSAVYLCASSQRGETLNEQFFGPGTRLTVL.

The chain joins TRBV5-4 to TRBJ2-2; TRBD1 aligns across 9 bases. With V trimmed by 1 base and J by 6 bases, 4 bases remained unmatched. Germline V gene lookup returns CDR1 SGHNT and CDR2 YYREEE (reference sequence). The CDR3 contains 15 residues. The CDR3 loop reads CASSLRTGEAGELFF. CDR3 coding DNA: TGTGCCAGCAGCTTGAGGACAGGGGAAGCCGGGGAGCTGTTTTTT. The full variable domain, completed using reference TRBV5-4 and TRBJ2-2, is ETGVTQSPTHLIKTRGQQVTLRCSSQSGHNTVSWYQQALGQGPQFIFQYYREEENGRGNFPPRFSGLQFPNYSSELNVNALELDDSALYLCASSLRTGEAGELFFGEGSRLTVL.

CDR3 loop: CASIGNPGRNTEAFF. The CDR3 nucleotides are TGTGCCAGCATCGGAAACCCCGGGAGGAACACTGAAGCTTTCTTT. The rearrangement links TRBV6-1 to TRBJ1-1, with D unresolved. The CDR3 consists of 15 residues. The V end was cut by 7 bases, the J end by 1 base, with 16 bases between. Germline CDR1 reads MNHNS; CDR2 reads SASEGT.

The chain joins TRBV7-2 to TRBJ1-3, with D perhaps TRBD1 (6 bases). The CDR3 has 16 residues. Germline CDR1 SGHTA, CDR2 FQGNSA. V was clipped by 4 bases and J by 4 bases, with 17 bases between them. The CDR3 nucleotides are TGTGCCAGCAGCTCCAACGGGGCAGGGACAGGAAACACCATATATTTT. This sequence encodes CASSSNGAGTGNTIYF.

A few counts support this clone. The chain uses TRBV30 and TRBJ2-3; 8 nucleotides agree with TRBD2. J was trimmed by 6 bases and V by 0 bases; bases with no gene match: 5. Germline lookup yields CDR1 GTSNPN and CDR2 SVGIG (reference sequence). CDR3 length equals 14 residues. The CDR3 DNA sequence: TGTGCCTGGAGTGTACCCGGGGGGGGCGATACGCAGTATTTT. It encodes CAWSVPGGGDTQYF.

For the CDR3, the DNA is TGTGCCAGCAGCTTAGGAGCGGGGGGGAACACAGATACGCAGTATTTT. Its protein is CASSLGAGGNTDTQYF. The rearrangement links TRBV7-2 to TRBJ2-3; 10 nucleotides align to TRBD2. Per the germline V gene, CDR1 is SGHTA and CDR2 is FQGNSA. The V gene end was trimmed by 1 base and the J gene end by 2 bases; junction bases not matched to a gene: 3. The CDR3 totals 16 residues. Drawing the rest from reference TRBV7-2 and TRBJ2-3, the complete variable domain is GAGVSQSPSNKVTEKGKDVELRCDPISGHTALYWYRQSLGQGLEFLIYFQGNSAPDKSGLPSDRFSAERTGGSVSTLTIQRTQQEDSAVYLCASSLGAGGNTDTQYFGPGTRLTVL.

The chain couples TRBV29-1 to TRBJ1-4, with D perhaps TRBD1 (6 bases). CDR1 and CDR2 from the germline V gene are SQVTM and ANQGSEA. CDR3 length equals 13 residues. Trimming took off 4 bases at V and 5 bases at J, with 11 bases between the two ends. The CDR3 bases are TGCAGCGTTGTTCAGGGGCGAAATGAAAAACTGTTTTTT. As protein: CSVVQGRNEKLFF.

The chain combines TRBV5-1 with TRBJ2-1; 10 positions match TRBD1. The V segment lost 4 bases and the J segment 10 bases; nucleotides outside the gene matches: 11. The CDR3 totals 15 residues. Germline V gene lookup returns CDR1 SGHRS and CDR2 YFSETQ. The CDR3 sequence is CASSPGTGAVDEQFF. CDR3 nucleotide sequence: TGCGCCAGCAGCCCGGGGACAGGGGCAGTAGACGAGCAGTTCTTC.